A single sample is the source of the 19 T cell receptor beta chains below, sequenced in a study of vaccination and CD4 T cells after COVID-19. Their recognized antigens are unknown. At the Johns Hopkins FTIC core, DNA taken from cultured CD4+ T cells was sequenced by way of the Oncomine TCR Beta short-read assay. TCRdb reanalysed the PCR reads using MiXCR and keeps one entry per CDR3 protein. The sample records approximately 27,000 distinct CDR3 sequences, around a third being singletons. Described time point: late sampling 161 to 241 days after vaccination in three convalescent patients. Treatment of the sample: approximately nine-day PBMC culture with coronavirus spike peptide pools or control peptides (ViraFEST assay). Here the sequenced sample was CD4+ T cells from blood, cultured in vitro, taken about 7 months after SARS-CoV-2 vaccination. The receptors were sampled from a human donor who had recovered from COVID-19.

This chain joins TRBV20-1 and TRBJ2-1; the match to TRBD2 covers 9 bases. Germline CDR1 DFQATT, CDR2 SNEGSKA (reference sequence). The CDR3 has 17 residues. V trimming: 0 bases; J trimming: 9 bases; junction bases outside the gene matches: 15. Written as DNA, the CDR3 is TGCAGTGCTAGAGACCCCCGCCGCGCGGGAGGGCCGGGTGAGCAGTTCTTC. Translation gives CSARDPRRAGGPGEQFF.

J is TRBJ2-3 and V is TRBV4-2; 14 nucleotides line up with TRBD2. This CDR3 is 18 amino acids long. V was pared by 1 base and J by 0 bases, with 3 bases of the junction left unmatched. From germline, CDR1 is LGHNA and CDR2 YNFKEQ. This CDR3 reads CASSQGLAGGPSTDTQYF. CDR3 DNA sequence: TGTGCCAGCAGCCAAGGACTAGCGGGAGGGCCTAGCACAGATACGCAGTATTTT.

As to this clonotype: The junction and the germline gene differ at one end; a read error may be behind it. The gene calls are TRBV20-1 and TRBJ2-7, with TRBD2 as a possible D gene (5 bases). The CDR3 consists of 15 residues. Germline assignment: CDR1 DFQATT and CDR2 SNEGSKA (reference sequence). The DNA for the CDR3 is TGCAGTGCTAGGGACCCCCCCGCTAGCTCCCACGAGCAGTACTTC. Amino acids: CSARDPPASSHEQYF.

This clonotype ranks as large. V and J are TRBV19 and TRBJ1-5, with D perhaps TRBD1 (6 bases). The length of the CDR3 is 13 residues. Germline CDR1 and CDR2: LNHDA and SQIVND (reference sequence). V lost 6 bases and J 7 bases, leaving 13 bases between the germline ends. The CDR3 loop is CASRNRANQPQHF. The CDR3 DNA is TGTGCCAGTAGGAACAGGGCGAACCAGCCCCAGCATTTT.

The rearrangement uses TRBV7-9 and TRBJ2-3, with unresolved D. The V end lost 1 base, the J end lost 4 bases, and 15 bases lay between the germline ends. The CDR3 extends over 16 amino acids. Germline-derived CDR1 and CDR2 are SEHNR and FQNEAQ (reference sequence). The CDR3 reads CASSLGNAGTADTQYF. The CDR3 DNA reads TGTGCCAGCAGCTTAGGGAACGCCGGAACCGCAGATACGCAGTATTTT.

This clonotype appeared a few times. The chain recombines TRBV20-1 with TRBJ2-3, with 10 bases aligning to TRBD2. Germline CDR1 is DFQATT and CDR2 is SNEGSKA (reference sequence). There are 17 residues in the CDR3. With V trimmed by 1 base and J by 0 bases, 7 bases remained unmatched. The CDR3 DNA reads as TGCAGTGCTAGAGTCCTAGCGGGAGAAGCTAGCACAGATACGCAGTATTTT. It yields the protein CSARVLAGEASTDTQYF.

The chain uses TRBV7-9 and TRBJ2-1, with TRBD2 matching over 12 bases. The CDR3 runs to 18 residues. V was clipped by 7 bases and J by 1 base; unmatched bases: 11. Per the germline V gene, CDR1 is SEHNR and CDR2 is FQNEAQ (reference sequence). CDR3 nucleotides: TGTGCCAGCAACCGACTAGCGGGAGCATTCCAGTCCTACAATGAGCAGTTCTTC. The encoded protein is CASNRLAGAFQSYNEQFF.

This clonotype occurred a few times. The chain employs TRBV20-1 and TRBJ2-3, with D maybe TRBD2 (6 bases). Germline values: CDR1 DFQATT, CDR2 SNEGSKA (reference sequence). The ends were cut back, 5 bases at V and 6 bases at J, with 21 bases in the middle. The CDR3 is made up of 15 amino acids. DNA for the CDR3: TGCAGTGCTGCGGACTACTCACTGGGTGTTGATACGCAGTATTTT. Amino acid sequence: CSAADYSLGVDTQYF.

This chain links TRBV6-1 with TRBJ2-7; D is possibly TRBD1 or TRBD2 (6 bases each). Germline CDR1 and CDR2: MNHNS and SASEGT. Trimming stripped 6 bases from V and 5 bases from J, with 17 bases between. The CDR3 consists of 14 residues. CDR3 in amino acids: CASSDRRGVHEQYF. The CDR3 bases are TGTGCCAGCAGCGACAGGAGGGGAGTCCACGAGCAGTACTTC.

This clonotype was seen more than once but under ten times. This chain uses TRBV7-3 with TRBJ2-5; 7 bases map to TRBD1. The CDR3 runs to 14 residues. Germline assignment: CDR1 SGHTA and CDR2 FQGTGA. V shed 5 bases, J shed 2 bases, and the junction held 5 bases outside the gene matches. The CDR3 DNA sequence: TGTGCCAGCAGCGAGGACAGGTCGCAAGAGACCCAGTACTTC. This translates into CASSEDRSQETQYF.

The table lists this clonotype with a few counts. A junction end diverges from the germline sequence, so it may reflect a read error. The chain employs TRBV28 and TRBJ2-7, with D possibly being TRBD2 (6 bases). CDR1 is MDHEN and CDR2 is SYDVKM in the germline V gene. The CDR3 loop spans 14 amino acids. The CDR3 bases are TGTGCCAGCCGTTTATCTAGACTCGCGGGGCAAGAGTACTTC. This translates into CASRLSRLAGQEYF.

This clonotype came up a few times. The rearrangement uses TRBV29-1 and TRBJ1-5; maybe TRBD1 (6 bases). The germline V gene has CDR1 SQVTM and CDR2 ANQGSEA. Trimming shortened V by 6 bases and J by 6 bases, and 15 bases separated the two germline ends. The CDR3 is 13 residues long. The DNA for the CDR3 is TGCAGCGTCGAGGGGGGTCTTGGTCAGCCCCAGCATTTT. It specifies CSVEGGLGQPQHF.

V usage is TRBV7-2 and J usage is TRBJ2-3, with 14 bases matching TRBD2. The CDR3 totals 17 residues. Per germline, CDR1 SGHTA and CDR2 FQGNSA. V gave up 4 bases and J gave up 8 bases; unmatched junction bases: 11. The CDR3 region is CASSSTTGTSGRGTQYF. Here the CDR3 DNA reads TGTGCCAGCAGCTCAACTACCGGGACTAGCGGGAGAGGTACGCAGTATTTT.

This clonotype was seen a few times. The rearrangement uses TRBV7-2 and TRBJ2-5; TRBD2 aligns across 7 bases. Trimming removed 4 bases from V and 5 bases from J; junction bases left unmatched: 4. Germline V gene sequence: CDR1 SGHTA, CDR2 FQGNSA. The CDR3 length is 13 residues. The CDR3 reads CASSSRGGETQYF. The CDR3 DNA reads TGTGCCAGCAGCTCTCGGGGAGGGGAGACCCAGTACTTC.

Only a few counts were recorded for this clonotype. V usage is TRBV7-8 and J usage is TRBJ1-2, with D unclear. Germline CDR1 reads SGHVS; CDR2 reads FQNEAQ. V dropped 1 base and J dropped 4 bases, with 13 bases sitting between them. The CDR3 extends over 15 amino acids. CDR3 in DNA: TGTGCCAGCAGCTTAGATATAGGCGGCGGCTATGGCTACACCTTC. Protein sequence: CASSLDIGGGYGYTF.

This clonotype was counted a few times. The chain uses TRBV4-1 and TRBJ1-2; 7 bases map to TRBD1. The CDR3 length is 13 residues. CDR1 is MGHRA, CDR2 YSYEKL, per germline. V was pared by 1 base and J by 6 bases, with 2 bases of the junction left unmatched. The CDR3 region is CASSQVQGDGYTF. The CDR3 bases are TGCGCCAGCAGCCAAGTGCAGGGGGATGGCTACACCTTC.

The chain recombines TRBV5-6 with TRBJ2-7; D gene uncertain. This CDR3 is 12 amino acids long. V gave up 1 base and J gave up 3 bases, with 5 bases separating them. CDR1 is SGHDT, CDR2 YYEEEE, per germline. This chain's CDR3 is CASSLRLYEQYF. CDR3 in DNA: TGTGCCAGCAGCTTGCGGCTCTACGAGCAGTACTTC.

The CDR3 is CASSQPSAADTQYF. In DNA form, the CDR3 reads TGTGCCAGTAGTCAGCCCTCCGCCGCAGATACGCAGTATTTT. The chain joins TRBV19 to TRBJ2-3; unclear D gene. This CDR3 is built from 14 residues. V was shortened by 5 bases and J by 4 bases, with 13 bases between the two germline ends. Germline V CDR1 and CDR2: LNHDA, SQIVND (reference sequence).

The chain links TRBV12-3 or TRBV12-4 to TRBJ1-1; 7 nucleotides align to TRBD1. J lost 0 bases, V lost 5 bases, and 3 bases had no gene match. There are 14 residues in the CDR3. The CDR3 coding sequence is TGTGCCAGCAGTCACAGGGGCATGAACACTGAAGCTTTCTTT. Translation gives CASSHRGMNTEAFF.